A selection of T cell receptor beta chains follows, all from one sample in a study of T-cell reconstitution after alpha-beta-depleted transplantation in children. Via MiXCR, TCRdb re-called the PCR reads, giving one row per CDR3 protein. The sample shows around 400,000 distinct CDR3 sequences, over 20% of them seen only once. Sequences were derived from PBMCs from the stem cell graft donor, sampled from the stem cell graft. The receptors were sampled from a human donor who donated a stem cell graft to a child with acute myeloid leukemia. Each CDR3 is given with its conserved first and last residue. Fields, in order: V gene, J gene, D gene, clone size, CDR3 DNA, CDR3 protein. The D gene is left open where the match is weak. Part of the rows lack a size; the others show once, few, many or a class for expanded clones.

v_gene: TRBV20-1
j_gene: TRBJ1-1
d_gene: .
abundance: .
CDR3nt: TGCAGTGCTAGAGGACACCTGAACACTGAAGCTTTCTTT
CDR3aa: CSARGHLNTEAFF

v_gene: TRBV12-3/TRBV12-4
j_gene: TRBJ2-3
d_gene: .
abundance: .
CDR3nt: TGTGCCAGCAGTTTAGCCAGGACCACAGATACGCAGTATTTT
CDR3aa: CASSLARTTDTQYF

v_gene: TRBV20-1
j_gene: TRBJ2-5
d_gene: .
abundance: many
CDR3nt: TGCAGTGCCCTCAGGGGTCAAGAGACCCAGTACTTC
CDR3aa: CSALRGQETQYF

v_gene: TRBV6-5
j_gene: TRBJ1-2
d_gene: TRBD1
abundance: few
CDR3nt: TGTGCCAGCAGTTACTCGGGGCAGGGGGCGGAAGATGGCTACACCTTC
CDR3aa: CASSYSGQGAEDGYTF

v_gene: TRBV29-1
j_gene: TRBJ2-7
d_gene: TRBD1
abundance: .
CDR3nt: TGCAGCGTTGGACCACTACAGGGGGTCTACGAGCAGTACTTC
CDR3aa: CSVGPLQGVYEQYF

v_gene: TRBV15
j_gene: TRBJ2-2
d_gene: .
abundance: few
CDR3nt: TGTGCCACCAGCAGAGATTGGCCGGTTACCGGGGAGCTGTTTTTT
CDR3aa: CATSRDWPVTGELFF

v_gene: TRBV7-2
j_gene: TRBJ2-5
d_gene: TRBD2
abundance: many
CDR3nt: TGTGCCAGCAGCTGGGCGGGGGAAGAGACCCAGTACTTC
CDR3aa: CASSWAGEETQYF

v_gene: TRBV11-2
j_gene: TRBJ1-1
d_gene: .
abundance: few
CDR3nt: TGTGCCAGCAGCTCCGATGTGAACACTGAAGCTTTCTTT
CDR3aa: CASSSDVNTEAFF

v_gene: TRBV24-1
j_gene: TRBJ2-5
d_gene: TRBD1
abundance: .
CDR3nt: TGTGCCACCAGTGGAACAGGGGGTGGAGAGACCCAGTACTTC
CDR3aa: CATSGTGGGETQYF

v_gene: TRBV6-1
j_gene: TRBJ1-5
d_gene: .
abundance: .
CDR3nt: TGTGCCAGCGGGGCAGTGGCTCGGCCCCAGCATTTT
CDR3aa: CASGAVARPQHF

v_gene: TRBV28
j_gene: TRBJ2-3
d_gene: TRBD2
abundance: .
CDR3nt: TGTGCCAGTTCGGTAGCGGGGTATACGCAGTATTTT
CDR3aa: CASSVAGYTQYF

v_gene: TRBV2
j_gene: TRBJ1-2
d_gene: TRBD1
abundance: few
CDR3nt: TGTGCCAGCAGTCTAACCAGACAGGGCGGTGGCTACACCTTC
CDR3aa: CASSLTRQGGGYTF

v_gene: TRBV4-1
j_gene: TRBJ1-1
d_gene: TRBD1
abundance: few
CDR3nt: TGCGCCAGCAGCCGCTCGACAGGGAGAAACACTGAAGCTTTCTTT
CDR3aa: CASSRSTGRNTEAFF

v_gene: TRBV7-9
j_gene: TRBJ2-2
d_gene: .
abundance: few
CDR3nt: TGTGCCAGCAGCTCGGGGGGACAGCACACCGGGGAGCTGTTTTTT
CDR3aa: CASSSGGQHTGELFF

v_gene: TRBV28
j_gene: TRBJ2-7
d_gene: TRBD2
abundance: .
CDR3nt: TGTGCCAGCAGTGCCTCGGGGCTAGCGGAGACATACGAGCAGTACTTC
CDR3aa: CASSASGLAETYEQYF

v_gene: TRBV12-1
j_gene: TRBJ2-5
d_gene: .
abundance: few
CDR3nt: TGTGCCAGCAGCTTAAAACTAGCGGGAGGGGACGAGACCCAGTACTTC
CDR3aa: CASSLKLAGGDETQYF

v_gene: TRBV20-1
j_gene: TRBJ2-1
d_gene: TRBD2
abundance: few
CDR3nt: TGCAGTGTCAGGGAACTAGCGAGCAATGAGCAGTTCTTC
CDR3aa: CSVRELASNEQFF

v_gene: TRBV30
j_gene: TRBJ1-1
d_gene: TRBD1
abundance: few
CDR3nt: TGTGCCTGGAGTGTAAATCCGGGACAGACAGAAGCTTTCTTT
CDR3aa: CAWSVNPGQTEAFF

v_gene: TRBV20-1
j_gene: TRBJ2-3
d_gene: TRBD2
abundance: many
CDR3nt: TGCAGTGCTAGAGATCACGGACTAGCGGGAGGTTGGACAGATACGCAGTATTTT
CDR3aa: CSARDHGLAGGWTDTQYF

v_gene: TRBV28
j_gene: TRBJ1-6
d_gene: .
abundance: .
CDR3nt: TGTGCCAGCAGTTTCGTCGAGGGAAATAATTCACCCCTCCACTTT
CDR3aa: CASSFVEGNNSPLHF

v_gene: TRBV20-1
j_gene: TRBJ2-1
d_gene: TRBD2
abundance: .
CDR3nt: TGCAGTGCACAGAACGAGGGAGGGAGGTTTGTTGTGCTTGAGCAGTTCTTC
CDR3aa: CSAQNEGGRFVVLEQFF

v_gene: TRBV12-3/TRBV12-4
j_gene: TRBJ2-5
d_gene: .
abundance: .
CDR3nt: TGTGCCAGCAGTCCAAGACAGAGACTGAAAGAGACCCAGTACTTC
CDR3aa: CASSPRQRLKETQYF